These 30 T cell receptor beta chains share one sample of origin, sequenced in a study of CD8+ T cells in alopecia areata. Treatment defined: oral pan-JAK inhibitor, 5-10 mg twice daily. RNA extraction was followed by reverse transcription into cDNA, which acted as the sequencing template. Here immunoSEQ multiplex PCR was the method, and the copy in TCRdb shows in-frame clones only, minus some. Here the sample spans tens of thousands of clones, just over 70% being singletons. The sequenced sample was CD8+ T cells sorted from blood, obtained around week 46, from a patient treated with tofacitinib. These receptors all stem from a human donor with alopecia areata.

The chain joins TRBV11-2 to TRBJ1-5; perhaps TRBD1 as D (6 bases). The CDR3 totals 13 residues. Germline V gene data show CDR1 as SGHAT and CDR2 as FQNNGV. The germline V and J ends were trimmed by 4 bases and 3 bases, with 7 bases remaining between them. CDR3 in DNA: TGTGCCAGCAGCTACAGGGTCAATCAGCCCCAGCATTTT. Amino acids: CASSYRVNQPQHF.

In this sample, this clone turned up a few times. CDR3 amino acids: CASSYSSNEQYF. CDR3 bases: TGTGCCAGCAGTTACTCGAGTAACGAGCAGTACTTC. The chain recombines TRBV6-6 with TRBJ2-7; D is ambiguous. Germline CDR1 and CDR2: MNHNY and SVGAGI (reference sequence). The CDR3 contains 12 residues. V was shortened by 0 bases and J by 5 bases, with 5 bases between the two germline ends.

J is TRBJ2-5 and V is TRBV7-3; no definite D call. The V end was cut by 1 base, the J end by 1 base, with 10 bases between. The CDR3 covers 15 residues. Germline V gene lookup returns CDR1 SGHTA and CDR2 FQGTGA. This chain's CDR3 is CASSLIGGPQETQYF. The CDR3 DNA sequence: TGTGCCAGCAGCTTAATTGGTGGCCCCCAAGAGACCCAGTACTTC.

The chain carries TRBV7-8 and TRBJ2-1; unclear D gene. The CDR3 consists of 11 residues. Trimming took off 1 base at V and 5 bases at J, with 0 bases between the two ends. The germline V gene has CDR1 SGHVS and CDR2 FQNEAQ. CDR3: CASSLDNEQFF. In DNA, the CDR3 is TGTGCCAGCAGCTTAGACAATGAGCAGTTCTTC.

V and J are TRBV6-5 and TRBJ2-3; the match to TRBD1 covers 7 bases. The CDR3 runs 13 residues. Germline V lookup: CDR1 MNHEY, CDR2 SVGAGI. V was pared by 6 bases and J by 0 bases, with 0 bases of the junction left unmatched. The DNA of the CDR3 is TGTGCCAGCAGGGACAGGAGCACAGATACGCAGTATTTT. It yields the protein CASRDRSTDTQYF.

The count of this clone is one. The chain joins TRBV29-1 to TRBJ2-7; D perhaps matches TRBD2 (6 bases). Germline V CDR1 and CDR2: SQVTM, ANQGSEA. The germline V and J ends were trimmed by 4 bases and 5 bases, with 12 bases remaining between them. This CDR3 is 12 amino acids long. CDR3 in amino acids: CSVGVGGDEQYF. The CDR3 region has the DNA TGCAGCGTTGGAGTCGGAGGGGACGAGCAGTACTTC.

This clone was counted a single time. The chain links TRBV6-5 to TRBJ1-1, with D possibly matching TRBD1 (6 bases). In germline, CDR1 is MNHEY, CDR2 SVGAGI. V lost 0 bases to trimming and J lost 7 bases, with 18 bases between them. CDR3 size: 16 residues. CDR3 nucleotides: TGTGCCAGCAGTTACTCGAGTGGACAGATAAGGCTTGAAGCTTTCTTT. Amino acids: CASSYSSGQIRLEAFF.

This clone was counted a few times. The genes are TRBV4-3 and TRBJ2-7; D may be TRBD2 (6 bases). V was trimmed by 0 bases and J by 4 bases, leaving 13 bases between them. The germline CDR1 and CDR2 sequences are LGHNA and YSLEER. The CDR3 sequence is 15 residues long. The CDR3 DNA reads TGCGCCAGCAGCCAAGAGGGTGGAGGGAGTTACGAGCAGTACTTC. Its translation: CASSQEGGGSYEQYF.

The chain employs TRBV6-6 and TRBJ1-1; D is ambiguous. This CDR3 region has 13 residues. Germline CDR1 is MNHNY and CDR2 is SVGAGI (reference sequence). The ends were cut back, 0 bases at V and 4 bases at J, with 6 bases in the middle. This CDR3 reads CASSYSKGTEAFF. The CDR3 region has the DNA TGTGCCAGCAGTTACTCTAAGGGCACTGAAGCTTTCTTT.

The DNA for the CDR3 is TGCGCCAGCAAGTCTGTTGAGGAGACTGAAGCTTTCTTT. Translation gives CASKSVEETEAFF. This chain connects TRBV4-3 to TRBJ1-1; D call uncertain. This CDR3 spans 13 amino acids. Germline CDR1 and CDR2: LGHNA and YSLEER. Trimming removed 7 bases at V and 5 bases at J, with 14 bases between.

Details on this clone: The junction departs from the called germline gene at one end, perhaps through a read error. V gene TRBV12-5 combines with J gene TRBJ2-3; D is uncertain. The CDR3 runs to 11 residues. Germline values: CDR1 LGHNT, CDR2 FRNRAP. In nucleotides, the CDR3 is TGTGCTAGTGGTTTGGTAGAGGTGTATGTATTT. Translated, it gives CASGLVEVYVF.

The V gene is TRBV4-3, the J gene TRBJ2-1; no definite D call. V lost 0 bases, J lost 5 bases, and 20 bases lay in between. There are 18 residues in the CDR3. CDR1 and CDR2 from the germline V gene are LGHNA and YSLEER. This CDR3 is CASSQDISREPTDNEQFF. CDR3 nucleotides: TGCGCCAGCAGCCAAGATATTTCCAGAGAGCCTACGGACAATGAGCAGTTCTTC.

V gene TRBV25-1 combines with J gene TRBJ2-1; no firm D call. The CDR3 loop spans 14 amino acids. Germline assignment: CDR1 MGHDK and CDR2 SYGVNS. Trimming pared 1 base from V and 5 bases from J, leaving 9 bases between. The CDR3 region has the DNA TGTGCCAGCAGTGAATTGGAAGTTAACAATGAGCAGTTCTTC. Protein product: CASSELEVNNEQFF. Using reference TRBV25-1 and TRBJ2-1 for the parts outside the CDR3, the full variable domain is EADIYQTPRYLVIGTGKKITLECSQTMGHDKMYWYQQDPGMELHLIHYSYGVNSTEKGDLSSESTVSRIRTEHFPLTLESARPSHTSQYLCASSELEVNNEQFFGPGTRLTVL.

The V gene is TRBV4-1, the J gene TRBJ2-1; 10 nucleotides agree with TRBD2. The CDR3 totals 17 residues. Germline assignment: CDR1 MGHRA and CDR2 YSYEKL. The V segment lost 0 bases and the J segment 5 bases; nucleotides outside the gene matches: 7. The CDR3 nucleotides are TGCGCCAGCAGCCAAGACCTGAGCGGGGGGGCGGACAATGAGCAGTTCTTC. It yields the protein CASSQDLSGGADNEQFF.

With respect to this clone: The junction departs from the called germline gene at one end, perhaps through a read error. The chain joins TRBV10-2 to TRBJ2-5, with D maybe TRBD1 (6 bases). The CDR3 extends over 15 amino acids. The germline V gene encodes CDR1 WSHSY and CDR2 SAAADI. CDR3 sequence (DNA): TGCGCCAGCAGTGAGTCGATCGTGGGACAAGGGACCCAGTACTTC. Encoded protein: CASSESIVGQGTQYF.

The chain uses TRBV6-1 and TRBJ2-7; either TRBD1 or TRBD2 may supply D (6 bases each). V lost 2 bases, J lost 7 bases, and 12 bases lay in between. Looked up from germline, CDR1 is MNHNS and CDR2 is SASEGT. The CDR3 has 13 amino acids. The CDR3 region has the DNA TGTGCCAGCAGTGAATGGGGGGCTGGGGAGCAGTACTTC. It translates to CASSEWGAGEQYF.

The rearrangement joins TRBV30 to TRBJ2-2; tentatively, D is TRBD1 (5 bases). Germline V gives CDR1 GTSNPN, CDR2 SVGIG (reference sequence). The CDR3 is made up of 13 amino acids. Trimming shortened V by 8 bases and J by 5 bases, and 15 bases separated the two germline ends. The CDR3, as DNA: TGTGCCCTGGAAGGGTCAGGGACCGGGGAGCTGTTTTTT. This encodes CALEGSGTGELFF.

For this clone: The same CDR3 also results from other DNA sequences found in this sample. CDR3 region: CSARENTEAFF. DNA of the CDR3: TGCAGTGCTAGAGAAAACACTGAAGCTTTCTTT. The chain has TRBV20-1 and TRBJ1-1; D is ambiguous. V shed 0 bases and J shed 2 bases, with 1 base lying between them. This CDR3 is 11 amino acids long. The V gene's germline CDR1 is DFQATT and CDR2 SNEGSKA (reference sequence).

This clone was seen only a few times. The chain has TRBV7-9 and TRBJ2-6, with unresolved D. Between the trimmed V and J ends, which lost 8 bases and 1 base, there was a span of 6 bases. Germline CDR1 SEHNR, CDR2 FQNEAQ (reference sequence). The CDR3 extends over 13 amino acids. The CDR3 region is CASGGSGANVLTF. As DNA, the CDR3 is TGTGCCAGCGGCGGATCTGGGGCCAACGTCCTGACTTTC.

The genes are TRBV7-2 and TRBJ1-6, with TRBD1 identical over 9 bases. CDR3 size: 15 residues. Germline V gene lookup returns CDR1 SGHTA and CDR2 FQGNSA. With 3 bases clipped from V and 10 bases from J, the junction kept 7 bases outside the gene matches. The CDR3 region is CASSLATGGASPLHF. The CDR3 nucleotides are TGTGCCAGCAGCTTGGCTACAGGGGGCGCGTCACCCCTCCACTTT. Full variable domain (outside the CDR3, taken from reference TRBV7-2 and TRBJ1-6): GAGVSQSPSNKVTEKGKDVELRCDPISGHTALYWYRQSLGQGLEFLIYFQGNSAPDKSGLPSDRFSAERTGGSVSTLTIQRTQQEDSAVYLCASSLATGGASPLHFGNGTRLTVT.

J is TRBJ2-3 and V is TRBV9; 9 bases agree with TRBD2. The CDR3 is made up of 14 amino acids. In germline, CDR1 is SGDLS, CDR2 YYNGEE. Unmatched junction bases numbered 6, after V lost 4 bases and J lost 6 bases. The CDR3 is CASSPGTSRDTQYF. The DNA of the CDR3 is TGTGCCAGCAGCCCTGGGACTAGCAGGGATACGCAGTATTTT. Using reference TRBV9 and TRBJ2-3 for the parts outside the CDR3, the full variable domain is DSGVTQTPKHLITATGQRVTLRCSPRSGDLSVYWYQQSLDQGLQFLIQYYNGEERAKGNILERFSAQQFPDLHSELNLSSLELGDSALYFCASSPGTSRDTQYFGPGTRLTVL.

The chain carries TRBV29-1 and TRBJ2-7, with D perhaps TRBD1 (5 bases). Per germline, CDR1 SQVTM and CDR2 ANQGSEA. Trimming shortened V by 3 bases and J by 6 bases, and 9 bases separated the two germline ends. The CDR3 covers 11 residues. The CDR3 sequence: CSVEGQGEQYF. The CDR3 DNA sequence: TGCAGCGTTGAGGGGCAGGGCGAGCAGTACTTC.

CDR3 amino acids: CAGGDRMNTEAFF. CDR3 coding DNA: TGTGCCGGGGGGGACAGGATGAACACTGAAGCTTTCTTT. The chain recombines TRBV28 with TRBJ1-1; 8 bases agree with TRBD1. CDR1 MDHEN and CDR2 SYDVKM come from the germline V gene. The CDR3 length is 13 residues. V shed 11 bases and J 0 bases; nucleotides not matched to a gene: 5. The whole variable domain, filled in from reference TRBV28 and TRBJ1-1, reads DVKVTQSSRYLVKRTGEKVFLECVQDMDHENMFWYRQDPGLGLRLIYFSYDVKMKEKGDIPEGYSVSREKKERFSLILESASTNQTSMYLCAGGDRMNTEAFFGQGTRLTVV.

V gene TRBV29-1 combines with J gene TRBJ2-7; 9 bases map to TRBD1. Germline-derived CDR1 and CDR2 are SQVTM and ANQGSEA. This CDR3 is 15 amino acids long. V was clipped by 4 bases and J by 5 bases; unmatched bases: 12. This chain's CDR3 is CSVVETGGGGDEQYF. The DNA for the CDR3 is TGCAGCGTTGTAGAAACAGGGGGCGGAGGAGACGAGCAGTACTTC.

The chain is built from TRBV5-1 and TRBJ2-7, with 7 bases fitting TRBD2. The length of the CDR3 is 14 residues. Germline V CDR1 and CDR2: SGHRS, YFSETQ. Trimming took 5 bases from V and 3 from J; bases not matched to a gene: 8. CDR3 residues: CASSYRDYNYEQYF. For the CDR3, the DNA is TGCGCCAGCAGTTACCGGGACTACAACTACGAGCAGTACTTC.

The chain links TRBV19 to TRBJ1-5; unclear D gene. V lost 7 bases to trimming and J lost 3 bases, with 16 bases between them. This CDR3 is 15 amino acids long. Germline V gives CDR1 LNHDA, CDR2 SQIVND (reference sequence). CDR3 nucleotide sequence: TGTGCCAGTATCAAGAGGGCAGAGATCAATCAGCCCCAGCATTTT. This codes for CASIKRAEINQPQHF.

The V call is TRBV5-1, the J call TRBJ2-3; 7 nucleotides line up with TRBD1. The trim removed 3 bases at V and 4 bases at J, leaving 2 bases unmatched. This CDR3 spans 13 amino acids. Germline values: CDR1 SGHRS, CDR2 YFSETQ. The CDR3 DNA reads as TGCGCCAGCAGCTCACAGGGGTCAGATACGCAGTATTTT. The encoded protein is CASSSQGSDTQYF.

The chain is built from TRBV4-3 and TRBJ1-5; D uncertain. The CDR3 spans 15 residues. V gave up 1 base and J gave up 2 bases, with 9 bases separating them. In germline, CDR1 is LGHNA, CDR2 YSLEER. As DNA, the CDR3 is TGCGCCAGCAGCCAAGCGAGGCAAGGCAATCAGCCCCAGCATTTT. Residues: CASSQARQGNQPQHF.

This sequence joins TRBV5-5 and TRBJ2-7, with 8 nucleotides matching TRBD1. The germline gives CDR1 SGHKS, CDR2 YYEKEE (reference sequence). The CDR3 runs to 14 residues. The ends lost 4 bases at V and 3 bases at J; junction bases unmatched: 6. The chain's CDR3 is CASSLGQGNYEQYF. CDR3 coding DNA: TGTGCCAGCAGCCTTGGACAGGGTAACTACGAGCAGTACTTC.

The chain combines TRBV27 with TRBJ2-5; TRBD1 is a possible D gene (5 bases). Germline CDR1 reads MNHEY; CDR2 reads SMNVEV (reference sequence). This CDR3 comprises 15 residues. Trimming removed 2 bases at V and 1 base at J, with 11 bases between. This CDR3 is CASSLVAGRQETQYF. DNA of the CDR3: TGTGCCAGCAGTTTAGTGGCAGGGCGCCAAGAGACCCAGTACTTC.